These 29 T cell receptor beta chains were sequenced from one sample in a study of shared clonotypes between healthy human individuals. Using immunoSEQ multiplex PCR, the repertoire was profiled, and TCRdb retains in-frame clones only, with some absent. This table has under 2.5 million clones, about nine tenths appearing once. Sample: naive CD4+ T cells from PBMCs. Described subset: CD45RA+ positively selected. These TCRs come from a man aged 18-30 years in good health. Some clones in this sample may be carry-over from other donors' samples.

The V call is TRBV7-9, the J call TRBJ2-3; the D is unclear. The germline CDR1 and CDR2 sequences are SEHNR and FQNEAQ (reference sequence). This CDR3 region has 13 residues. With 2 bases removed from V and 6 bases from J, the gap between germline ends came to 9 bases. DNA for the CDR3: TGTGCCAGCAGCTTAATCTCCGGGGATACGCAGTATTTT. As protein: CASSLISGDTQYF.

The rearrangement links TRBV23-1 to TRBJ2-7, with 7 bases identical to TRBD1. TRBV23-1 is an open reading frame, and its role is uncertain. V was pared by 3 bases and J by 7 bases, with 15 bases of the junction left unmatched. The CDR3 loop spans 16 amino acids. CDR3 in amino acids: CASSHPLVGGLKEQYF. The CDR3, as DNA: TGCGCCAGCAGTCACCCCTTGGTAGGGGGCTTAAAGGAGCAGTACTTC.

The chain has TRBV30 and TRBJ2-3, with 7 bases identical to TRBD1. The trim removed 2 bases at V and 2 bases at J, leaving 4 bases unmatched. The germline V gene encodes CDR1 GTSNPN and CDR2 SVGIG (reference sequence). The CDR3 sequence is 14 residues long. CDR3 sequence reads: CAWSRGLSTDTQYF. CDR3 DNA sequence: TGTGCCTGGAGTAGGGGGCTTTCCACAGATACGCAGTATTTT.

J is TRBJ2-4 and V is TRBV11-3; D not resolved. Germline V gene sequence: CDR1 SGHNT, CDR2 YENEEA. This CDR3 region has 14 residues. Trimming cost V 6 bases and J 0 bases, with 9 bases left between them. CDR3 protein: CASSSRLAKNIQYF. CDR3 bases: TGTGCCAGCAGTTCCCGACTAGCCAAAAACATTCAGTACTTC.

The V and J genes are TRBV10-3 and TRBJ2-6, with 10 bases identical to TRBD2. The length of the CDR3 is 17 residues. The V and J ends lost 6 bases and 1 base, in that order; junction bases with no gene match: 6. Germline assignment: CDR1 ENHRY and CDR2 SYGVKD. The CDR3 nucleotides are TGTGCCATCAGCAAAGCGGGAGGGCCGTCTGGGGCCAACGTCCTGACTTTC. Translating it yields CAISKAGGPSGANVLTF.

The rearrangement links TRBV28 to TRBJ2-7, with 8 bases that match TRBD1. The CDR3 has 15 residues. The germline V gene has CDR1 MDHEN and CDR2 SYDVKM. V was clipped by 2 bases and J by 4 bases; unmatched bases: 7. The CDR3 reads CASSLPGQGGYEQYF. The CDR3 nucleotides read TGTGCCAGCAGTTTACCCGGACAGGGAGGTTACGAGCAGTACTTC. The whole variable domain, filled in from reference TRBV28 and TRBJ2-7, reads DVKVTQSSRYLVKRTGEKVFLECVQDMDHENMFWYRQDPGLGLRLIYFSYDVKMKEKGDIPEGYSVSREKKERFSLILESASTNQTSMYLCASSLPGQGGYEQYFGPGTRLTVT.

The CDR3 loop is CAWSMGAAYNSPLHF. CDR3 DNA sequence: TGTGCCTGGAGTATGGGGGCAGCCTATAATTCACCCCTCCACTTT. The chain couples TRBV30 to TRBJ1-6, with a tentative D call TRBD1 (6 bases). The CDR3 has 15 amino acids. The germline V and J ends were trimmed by 2 bases and 2 bases, with 10 bases remaining between them. Germline V lookup: CDR1 GTSNPN, CDR2 SVGIG (reference sequence).

Regarding this clone: The sample contains more than one DNA sequence encoding this CDR3. The chain uses TRBV6-6 and TRBJ2-7; D unresolved. There are 12 residues in the CDR3. Germline-derived CDR1 and CDR2 are MNHNY and SVGAGI (reference sequence). The V end was cut by 4 bases, the J end by 3 bases, with 7 bases between. CDR3 DNA: TGTGCCAGCAGTTCCAGAGACTACGAGCAGTACTTC. It is translated as CASSSRDYEQYF.

The chain links TRBV19 to TRBJ2-7; D gene ambiguous. Germline lookup yields CDR1 LNHDA and CDR2 SQIVND (reference sequence). Trimming stripped 5 bases from V and 3 bases from J, with 17 bases between. There are 15 residues in the CDR3. CDR3 coding DNA: TGTGCCAGTAGTCCTAGGCGGCTTGAAAACTACGAGCAGTACTTC. Residues: CASSPRRLENYEQYF.

The V call is TRBV18, the J call TRBJ2-1; TRBD2 might be the D (6 bases). CDR3 size: 11 residues. V was cut by 6 bases and J by 9 bases, with 9 bases left in between. Germline lookup yields CDR1 KGHSH and CDR2 LQKENI. In DNA form, the CDR3 reads TGTGCCAGCTCCGGGGGAGTTGAGCAGTTCTTC. It yields the protein CASSGGVEQFF.

Notes on this clone: This same CDR3 is encoded by further DNA sequences in the sample. The genes are TRBV5-1 and TRBJ1-4, with D possibly TRBD1 on 6 matching bases. Germline V gives CDR1 SGHRS, CDR2 YFSETQ. Trimming removed 2 bases at V and 3 bases at J, with 8 bases between. This CDR3 region has 14 residues. In DNA form, the CDR3 reads TGCGCCAGCAGCTTTGGACAGCCTAATGAAAAACTGTTTTTT. Its protein is CASSFGQPNEKLFF.

This clone was picked up one time. This chain links TRBV13 with TRBJ2-2; the D gene is possibly TRBD1 (6 bases). This CDR3 has 15 amino acids. Trimming cost V 0 bases and J 8 bases, with 13 bases left between them. Per germline, CDR1 PRHDT and CDR2 FYEKMQ (reference sequence). As DNA, the CDR3 is TGTGCCAGCAGCTTAGGCCTGAAGGGGACAGGGGAGCTGTTTTTT. Protein: CASSLGLKGTGELFF.

V gene TRBV11-2 combines with J gene TRBJ2-2; D remains ambiguous. The CDR3 contains 19 residues. Trimming pared 4 bases from V and 0 bases from J, leaving 21 bases between. The germline CDR1 and CDR2 sequences are SGHAT and FQNNGV. Here the CDR3 reads CASSSVRVTRSANTGELFF. DNA of the CDR3: TGTGCCAGCAGCTCGGTTCGGGTTACGCGGTCCGCGAACACCGGGGAGCTGTTTTTT.

The chain couples TRBV5-6 to TRBJ2-3; 14 bases map to TRBD2. V shed 4 bases, J shed 5 bases, and the junction held 12 bases outside the gene matches. The CDR3 totals 18 residues. The germline gives CDR1 SGHDT, CDR2 YYEEEE. The CDR3 here is CASSGTSGGAWRGDTQYF. As DNA, the CDR3 is TGTGCCAGCAGCGGGACTAGCGGGGGAGCGTGGAGGGGAGATACGCAGTATTTT.

The J gene is TRBJ1-5, the V gene TRBV18; D is undetermined. Germline loops: CDR1 KGHSH, CDR2 LQKENI. The CDR3 extends over 14 amino acids. The V end was cut by 1 base, the J end by 0 bases, with 4 bases between. The CDR3 region has the DNA TGTGCCAGCTCACCACTGAATAGCAATCAGCCCCAGCATTTT. Its translation: CASSPLNSNQPQHF.

In its sample, this clone was seen once. V is TRBV7-9 and J is TRBJ2-7, with TRBD1 matching 8 bases. V shed 5 bases and J 3 bases; nucleotides not matched to a gene: 6. Germline values: CDR1 SEHNR, CDR2 FQNEAQ (reference sequence). The CDR3 totals 14 residues. The CDR3 reads CASSSHRGVYEQYF. The CDR3 bases are TGTGCCAGCAGCAGTCACAGGGGGGTCTACGAGCAGTACTTC.

The rearrangement joins TRBV19 to TRBJ1-1; weak D call: TRBD1 (5 bases). Trimming removed 5 bases from V and 5 bases from J, with 12 bases in between. The CDR3 totals 13 residues. Germline CDR1 and CDR2: LNHDA and SQIVND (reference sequence). The CDR3 sequence is CASSWRGRTEAFF. The CDR3 region has the DNA TGTGCCAGTAGTTGGAGGGGAAGGACTGAAGCTTTCTTT.

The chain has TRBV28 and TRBJ2-1, with 9 bases identical to TRBD2. The CDR3 is 15 residues long. The junction had 10 bases not matched to a gene; V was cut back by 6 bases and J by 7 bases. CDR1 is MDHEN, CDR2 SYDVKM, per germline. CDR3 sequence (DNA): TGTGCCAGCAGGCGCAGGCTAGCGGGGCCAAATGAGCAGTTCTTC. This codes for CASRRRLAGPNEQFF.

The rearrangement uses TRBV2 and TRBJ2-2, with TRBD2 matching 9 bases. V trimming: 3 bases; J trimming: 5 bases; junction bases outside the gene matches: 4. Germline CDR1 SNHLY, CDR2 FYNNEI. This CDR3 contains 15 residues. In nucleotides, the CDR3 is TGTGCCAGCAGTGATGCTCTAGCGGGAACCGGGGAGCTGTTTTTT. Protein product: CASSDALAGTGELFF. Based on the CDR3 plus reference TRBV2 and TRBJ2-2, the full variable domain is EPEVTQTPSHQVTQMGQEVILRCVPISNHLYFYWYRQILGQKVEFLVSFYNNEISEKSEIFDDQFSVERPDGSNFTLKIRSTKLEDSAMYFCASSDALAGTGELFFGEGSRLTVL.

The V call is TRBV2, the J call TRBJ1-1, with D unclear. Germline loops: CDR1 SNHLY, CDR2 FYNNEI. The length of the CDR3 is 13 residues. With 6 bases removed from V and 1 base from J, the gap between germline ends came to 9 bases. CDR3 protein: CASRADSNTEAFF. The DNA of the CDR3 is TGTGCCAGCAGGGCGGACTCGAACACTGAAGCTTTCTTT.

This chain's CDR3 is CASSSSVRGGEQYF. The CDR3 DNA is TGTGCCAGCAGTTCCTCAGTACGCGGGGGGGAGCAGTACTTC. The V gene is TRBV27, the J gene TRBJ2-7; 8 bases line up with TRBD2. V shed 4 bases and J 7 bases; nucleotides not matched to a gene: 9. The length of the CDR3 is 14 residues. From germline, CDR1 is MNHEY and CDR2 SMNVEV (reference sequence).

This sequence joins TRBV27 and TRBJ2-3; D possibly uses TRBD1 or TRBD2 (6 bases each). Trimming removed 11 bases at V and 5 bases at J, with 14 bases between. CDR1 MNHEY and CDR2 SMNVEV come from the germline V gene (reference sequence). The CDR3 covers 12 residues. The CDR3 spells CASTGRGDTQYF. CDR3 in DNA: TGTGCCTCCACAGGGCGGGGAGATACGCAGTATTTT.

V usage is TRBV12-5 and J usage is TRBJ2-1, with 8 bases aligning to TRBD2. Losses at the gene ends were 1 base for V and 5 bases for J; bases not matched to a gene: 10. Germline CDR1 and CDR2: LGHNT and FRNRAP. This CDR3 region has 17 residues. CDR3 bases: TGTGCTAGTGGTTTGGCAACCCAAGCGGGAGTCCACAATGAGCAGTTCTTC. Residues: CASGLATQAGVHNEQFF.

This chain joins TRBV28 and TRBJ2-1, with TRBD2 matching 9 bases. Trimming at V came to 6 bases and at J to 4 bases, leaving 4 bases not matched to a gene. Germline V gene sequence: CDR1 MDHEN, CDR2 SYDVKM. CDR3 length: 14 amino acids. CDR3 coding DNA: TGTGCCAGCAGAGGGACTAGCCTTTACAATGAGCAGTTCTTC. It codes for CASRGTSLYNEQFF.

Concerning this clone itself: The sample has other DNA sequences that encode this CDR3 too. The V and J genes are TRBV5-1 and TRBJ2-1; TRBD2 matches 12 bases. The CDR3 consists of 16 residues. J gave up 9 bases and V 1 base, and 8 bases lay outside the gene matches. Germline CDR1 is SGHRS and CDR2 is YFSETQ. The CDR3 loop reads CASSLSASGRAGEQFF. The CDR3 DNA sequence: TGCGCCAGCAGCTTGTCGGCTAGCGGGAGGGCAGGTGAGCAGTTCTTC.

This clone appeared once. This rearrangement joins TRBV28 to TRBJ1-4, with 8 nucleotides matching TRBD1. The germline V gene encodes CDR1 MDHEN and CDR2 SYDVKM. CDR3 length equals 15 residues. Trimming at V came to 7 bases and at J to 4 bases, leaving 8 bases not matched to a gene. The CDR3 bases are TGTGCCAGCACCGACAGGGGTCGGGGTAATGAAAAACTGTTTTTT. This encodes CASTDRGRGNEKLFF.

The V and J genes are TRBV5-8 and TRBJ1-2; TRBD1 might be the D (6 bases). This CDR3 is built from 13 residues. Germline loops: CDR1 SGHTS, CDR2 YDEGEE. Trimming removed 5 bases from V and 4 bases from J, with 12 bases in between. The CDR3 DNA sequence: TGTGCCAGCAGTAGCCGACAGGCCTATGGCTACACCTTC. Residues: CASSSRQAYGYTF.

The genes are TRBV9 and TRBJ2-4; D is ambiguous. The CDR3 is 12 residues long. Deletions cut 2 bases from V and 6 bases from J, with 6 bases between. Germline V lookup: CDR1 SGDLS, CDR2 YYNGEE. The CDR3 bases are TGTGCCAGCAGCGTCGGTGGAAACATTCAGTACTTC. Its translation is CASSVGGNIQYF.

A remark on this clone: This sample includes further DNA sequences coding for the same CDR3. The gene calls are TRBV5-1 and TRBJ2-6, with D tentatively TRBD1 (6 bases). Germline V gene data show CDR1 as SGHRS and CDR2 as YFSETQ. The CDR3 is 14 residues long. V was clipped by 5 bases and J by 4 bases, with 10 bases between them. The CDR3 sequence is CASRQGTGANVLTF. The CDR3 nucleotides are TGCGCCAGCAGGCAGGGGACCGGGGCCAACGTCCTGACTTTC.